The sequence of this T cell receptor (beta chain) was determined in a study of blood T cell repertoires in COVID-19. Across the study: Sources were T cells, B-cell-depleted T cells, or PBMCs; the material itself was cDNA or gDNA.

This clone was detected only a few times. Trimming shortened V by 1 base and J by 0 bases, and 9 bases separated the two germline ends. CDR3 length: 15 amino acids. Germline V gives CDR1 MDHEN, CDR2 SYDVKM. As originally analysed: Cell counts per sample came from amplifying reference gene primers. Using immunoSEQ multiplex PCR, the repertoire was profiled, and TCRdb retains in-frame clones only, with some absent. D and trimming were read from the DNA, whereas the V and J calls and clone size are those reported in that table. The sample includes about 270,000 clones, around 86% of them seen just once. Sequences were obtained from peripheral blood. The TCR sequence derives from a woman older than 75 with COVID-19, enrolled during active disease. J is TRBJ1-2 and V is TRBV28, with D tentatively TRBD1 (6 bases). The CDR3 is CASSLSTGTNYGYTF. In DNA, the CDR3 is TGTGCCAGCAGTTTATCGACAGGAACTAACTATGGCTACACCTTC.